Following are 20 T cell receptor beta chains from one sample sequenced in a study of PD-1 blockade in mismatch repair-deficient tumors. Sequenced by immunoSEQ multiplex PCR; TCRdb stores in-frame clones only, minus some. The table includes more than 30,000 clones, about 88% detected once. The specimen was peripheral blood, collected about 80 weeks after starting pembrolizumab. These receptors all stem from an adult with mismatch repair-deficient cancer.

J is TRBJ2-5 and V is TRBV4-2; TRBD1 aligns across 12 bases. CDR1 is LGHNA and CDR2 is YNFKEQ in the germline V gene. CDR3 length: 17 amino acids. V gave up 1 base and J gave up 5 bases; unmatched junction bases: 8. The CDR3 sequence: CASSQGPGTGGLETQYF. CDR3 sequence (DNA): TGTGCCAGCAGCCAAGGACCTGGGACAGGGGGCTTGGAGACCCAGTACTTC.

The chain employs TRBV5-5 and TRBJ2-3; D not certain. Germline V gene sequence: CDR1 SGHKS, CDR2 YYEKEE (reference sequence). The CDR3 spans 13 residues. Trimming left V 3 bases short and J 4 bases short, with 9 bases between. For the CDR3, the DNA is TGTGCCAGCAGCTCGACTTTAGCAGATACGCAGTATTTT. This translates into CASSSTLADTQYF.

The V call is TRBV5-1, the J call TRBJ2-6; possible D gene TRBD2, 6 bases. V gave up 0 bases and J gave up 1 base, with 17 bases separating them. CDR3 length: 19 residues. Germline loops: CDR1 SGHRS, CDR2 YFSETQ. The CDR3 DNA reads TGCGCCAGCAGCTTGGACCCGACGAGCGGACTATCTGGGGCCAACGTCCTGACTTTC. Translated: CASSLDPTSGLSGANVLTF.

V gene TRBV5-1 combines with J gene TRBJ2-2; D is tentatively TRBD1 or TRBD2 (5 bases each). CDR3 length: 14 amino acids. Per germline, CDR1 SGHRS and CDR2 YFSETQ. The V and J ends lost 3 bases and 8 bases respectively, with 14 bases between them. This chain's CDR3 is CASSWDGAPGELFF. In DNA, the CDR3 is TGCGCCAGCAGCTGGGACGGAGCCCCGGGGGAGCTGTTTTTT.

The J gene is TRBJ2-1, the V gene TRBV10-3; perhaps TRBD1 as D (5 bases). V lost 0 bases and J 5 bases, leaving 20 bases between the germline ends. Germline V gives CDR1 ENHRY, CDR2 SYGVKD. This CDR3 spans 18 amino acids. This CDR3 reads CAISESRQGLRSDNEQFF. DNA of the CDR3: TGTGCCATCAGTGAGTCGCGGCAGGGTCTTCGGAGTGACAATGAGCAGTTCTTC.

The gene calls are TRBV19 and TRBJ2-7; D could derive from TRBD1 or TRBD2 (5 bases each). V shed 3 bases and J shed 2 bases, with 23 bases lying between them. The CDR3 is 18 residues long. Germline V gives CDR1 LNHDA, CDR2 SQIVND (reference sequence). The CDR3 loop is CASSMKLLGPVATYEQYF. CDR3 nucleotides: TGTGCCAGTAGTATGAAGTTGCTGGGACCGGTTGCGACCTACGAGCAGTACTTC.

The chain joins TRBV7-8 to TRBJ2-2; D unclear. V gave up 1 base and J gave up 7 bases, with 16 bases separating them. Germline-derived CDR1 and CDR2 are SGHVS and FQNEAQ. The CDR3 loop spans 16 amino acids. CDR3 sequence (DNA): TGTGCCAGCAGCTTAGTTGCCAGATGGAGTATCGGGGAGCTGTTTTTT. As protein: CASSLVARWSIGELFF. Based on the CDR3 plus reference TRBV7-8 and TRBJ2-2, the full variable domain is GAGVSQSPRYKVAKRGQDVALRCDPISGHVSLFWYQQALGQGPEFLTYFQNEAQLDKSGLPSDRFFAERPEGSVSTLKIQRTQQEDSAVYLCASSLVARWSIGELFFGEGSRLTVL.

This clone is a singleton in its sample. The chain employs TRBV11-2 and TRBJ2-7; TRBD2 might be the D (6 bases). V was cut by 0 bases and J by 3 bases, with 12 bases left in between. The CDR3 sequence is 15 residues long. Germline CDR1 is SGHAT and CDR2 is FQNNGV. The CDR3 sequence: CASSLEGGLFYEQYF. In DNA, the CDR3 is TGTGCCAGCAGCTTAGAGGGAGGACTCTTCTACGAGCAGTACTTC.

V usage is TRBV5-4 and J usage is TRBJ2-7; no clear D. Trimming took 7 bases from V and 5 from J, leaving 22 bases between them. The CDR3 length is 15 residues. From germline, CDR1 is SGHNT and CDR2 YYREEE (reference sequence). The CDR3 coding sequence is TGTGCCAGCGCTTCCCTCCCCCTGACTCCCCACGAGCAGTACTTC. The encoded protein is CASASLPLTPHEQYF. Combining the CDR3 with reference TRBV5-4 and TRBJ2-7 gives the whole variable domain ETGVTQSPTHLIKTRGQQVTLRCSSQSGHNTVSWYQQALGQGPQFIFQYYREEENGRGNFPPRFSGLQFPNYSSELNVNALELDDSALYLCASASLPLTPHEQYFGPGTRLTVT.

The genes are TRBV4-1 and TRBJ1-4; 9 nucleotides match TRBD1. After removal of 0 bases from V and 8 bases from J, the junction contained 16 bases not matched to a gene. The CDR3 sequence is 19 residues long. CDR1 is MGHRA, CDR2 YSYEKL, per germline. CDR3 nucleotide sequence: TGCGCCAGCAGCCAAGATTCCTCCGGGACAGGGAGCCCTCGAGAAAAACTGTTTTTT. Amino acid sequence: CASSQDSSGTGSPREKLFF.

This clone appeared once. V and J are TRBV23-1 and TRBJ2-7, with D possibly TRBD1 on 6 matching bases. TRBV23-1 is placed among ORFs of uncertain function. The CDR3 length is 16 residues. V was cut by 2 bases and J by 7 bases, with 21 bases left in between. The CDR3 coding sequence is TGCGCCAGCAGTCAAAATGGAGTTTGGGACATAAAAGAGCAGTACTTC. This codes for CASSQNGVWDIKEQYF.

In DNA, the CDR3 is TGTGCCAGCAGTCAAAACAGGAACACTGAAGCTTTCTTT. It yields the protein CASSQNRNTEAFF. The rearrangement joins TRBV13 to TRBJ1-1; D is unclear. Deletions cut 6 bases from V and 1 base from J, with 9 bases between. Germline CDR1 PRHDT, CDR2 FYEKMQ (reference sequence). The length of the CDR3 is 13 residues.

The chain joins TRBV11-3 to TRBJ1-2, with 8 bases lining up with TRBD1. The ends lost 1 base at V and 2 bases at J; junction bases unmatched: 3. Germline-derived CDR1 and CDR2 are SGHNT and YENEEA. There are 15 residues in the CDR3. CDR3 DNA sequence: TGTGCCAGCAGCTTAGCAGCAGGGGGCAACTATGGCTACACCTTC. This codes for CASSLAAGGNYGYTF.

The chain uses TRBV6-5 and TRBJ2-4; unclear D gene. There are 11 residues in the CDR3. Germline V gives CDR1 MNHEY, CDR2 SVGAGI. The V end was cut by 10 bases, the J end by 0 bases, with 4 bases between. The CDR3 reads CAIGAKNIQYF. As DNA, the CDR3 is TGTGCCATAGGAGCCAAAAACATTCAGTACTTC.

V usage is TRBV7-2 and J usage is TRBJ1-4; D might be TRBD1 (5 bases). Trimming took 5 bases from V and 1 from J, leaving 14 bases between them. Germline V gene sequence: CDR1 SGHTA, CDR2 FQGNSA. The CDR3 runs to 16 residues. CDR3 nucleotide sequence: TGTGCCAGCAGCGAGGGACCGATCTTAACTAATGAAAAACTGTTTTTT. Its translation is CASSEGPILTNEKLFF.

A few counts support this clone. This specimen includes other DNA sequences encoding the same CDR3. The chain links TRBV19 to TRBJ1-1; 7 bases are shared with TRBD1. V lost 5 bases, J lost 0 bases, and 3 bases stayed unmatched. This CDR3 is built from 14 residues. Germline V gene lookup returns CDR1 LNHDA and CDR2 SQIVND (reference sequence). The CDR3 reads CASSPGQLNTEAFF. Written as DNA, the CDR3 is TGTGCCAGTAGTCCGGGACAGCTGAACACTGAAGCTTTCTTT. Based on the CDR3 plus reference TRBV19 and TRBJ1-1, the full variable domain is DGGITQSPKYLFRKEGQNVTLSCEQNLNHDAMYWYRQDPGQGLRLIYYSQIVNDFQKGDIAEGYSVSREKKESFPLTVTSAQKNPTAFYLCASSPGQLNTEAFFGQGTRLTVV.

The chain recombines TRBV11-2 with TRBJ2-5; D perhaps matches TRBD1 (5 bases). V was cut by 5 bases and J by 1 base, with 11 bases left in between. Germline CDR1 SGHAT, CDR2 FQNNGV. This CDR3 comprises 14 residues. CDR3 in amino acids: CASSPRQIQETQYF. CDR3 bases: TGTGCCAGCAGCCCGAGACAGATCCAAGAGACCCAGTACTTC.

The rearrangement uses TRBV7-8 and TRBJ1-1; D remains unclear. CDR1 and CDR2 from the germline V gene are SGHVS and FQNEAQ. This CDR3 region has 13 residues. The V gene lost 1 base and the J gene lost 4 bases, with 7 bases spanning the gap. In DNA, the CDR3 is TGTGCCAGCAGCTTAGATGTGGGCACTGAAGCTTTCTTT. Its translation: CASSLDVGTEAFF.

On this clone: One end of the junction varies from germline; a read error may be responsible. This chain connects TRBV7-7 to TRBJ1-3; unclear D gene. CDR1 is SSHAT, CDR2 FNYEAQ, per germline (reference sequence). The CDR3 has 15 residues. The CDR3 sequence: CASSLDGGSGNTIYF. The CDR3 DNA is TGTGCTAGCAGCTTAGACGGAGGCTCTGGAAACACCATATATTTT.

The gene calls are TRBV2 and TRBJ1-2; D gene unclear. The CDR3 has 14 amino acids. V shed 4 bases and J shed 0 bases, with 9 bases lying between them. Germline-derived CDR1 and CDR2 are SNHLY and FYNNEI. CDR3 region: CASSVPATNYGYTF. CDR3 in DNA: TGTGCCAGCAGTGTCCCGGCAACTAACTATGGCTACACCTTC.